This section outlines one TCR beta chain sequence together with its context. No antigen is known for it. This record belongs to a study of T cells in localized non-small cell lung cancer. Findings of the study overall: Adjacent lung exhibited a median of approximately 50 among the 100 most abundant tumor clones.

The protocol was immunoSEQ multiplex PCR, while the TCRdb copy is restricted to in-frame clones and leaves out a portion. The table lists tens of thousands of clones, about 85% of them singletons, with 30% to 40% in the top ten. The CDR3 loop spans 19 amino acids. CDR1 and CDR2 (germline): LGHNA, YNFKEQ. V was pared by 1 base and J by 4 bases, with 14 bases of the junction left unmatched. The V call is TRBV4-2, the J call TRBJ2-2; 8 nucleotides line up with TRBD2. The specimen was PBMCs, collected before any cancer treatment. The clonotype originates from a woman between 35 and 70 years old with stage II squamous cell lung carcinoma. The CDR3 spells CASSQGGTSGGGGTGELFF. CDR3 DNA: TGTGCCAGCAGCCAAGGGGGAACTAGCGGAGGAGGGGGCACCGGGGAGCTGTTTTTT.